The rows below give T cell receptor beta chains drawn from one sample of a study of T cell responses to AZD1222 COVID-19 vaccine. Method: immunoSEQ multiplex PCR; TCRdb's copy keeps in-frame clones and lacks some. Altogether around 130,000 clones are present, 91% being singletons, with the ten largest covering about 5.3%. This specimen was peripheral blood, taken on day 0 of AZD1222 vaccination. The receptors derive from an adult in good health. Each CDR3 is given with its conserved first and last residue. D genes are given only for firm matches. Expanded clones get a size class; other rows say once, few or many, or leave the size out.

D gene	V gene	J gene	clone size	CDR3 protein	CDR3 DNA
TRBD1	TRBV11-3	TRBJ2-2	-	CASSLKGQGSTGELFF	TGTGCCAGCAGCTTAAAGGGACAGGGATCCACCGGGGAGCTGTTTTTT
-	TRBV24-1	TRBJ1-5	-	CATSDSVRNQPQHF	TGTGCCACCAGTGATTCGGTGAGGAATCAGCCCCAGCATTTT
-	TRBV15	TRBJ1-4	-	CATSRGVSGAEKLFF	TGTGCCACCAGCAGAGGGGTGTCGGGGGCAGAAAAACTGTTTTTT
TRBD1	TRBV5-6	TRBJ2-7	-	CASSGTANYEQYF	TGTGCCAGCAGCGGGACAGCTAACTACGAGCAGTACTTC
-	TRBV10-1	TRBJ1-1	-	CASSEGTYEAFF	TGCGCCAGCAGTGAGGGTACATACGAAGCTTTCTTT
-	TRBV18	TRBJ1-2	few	CASSPKGGNYGYTF	TGTGCCAGCTCACCAAAGGGGGGTAACTATGGCTACACCTTC
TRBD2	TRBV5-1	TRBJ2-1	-	CASSLASSMTSGGEQFF	TGCGCCAGCAGCTTGGCCTCGTCGATGACTAGCGGGGGTGAGCAGTTCTTC
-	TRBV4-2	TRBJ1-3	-	CASRRDIARGPGNTIYF	TGTGCCAGCAGGCGGGACATTGCAAGAGGCCCTGGAAACACCATATATTTT
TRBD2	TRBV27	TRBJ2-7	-	CASSHRTSGRSYEQYF	TGTGCCAGCAGTCACCGGACTAGCGGGAGATCCTACGAGCAGTACTTC
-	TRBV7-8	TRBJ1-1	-	CASKGGRFEAFF	TGTGCCAGCAAAGGGGGACGATTCGAAGCTTTCTTT
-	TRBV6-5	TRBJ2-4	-	CASRETRRRDIQYF	TGTGCCAGCAGGGAGACTCGTCGTAGGGACATTCAGTACTTC